The sequence of this T cell receptor (beta chain) was determined in a study of cytomegalovirus exposure and HLA in healthy donors. CDR1 SGHDT and CDR2 YYEEEE come from the germline V gene. V lost 0 bases, J lost 5 bases, and 12 bases lay in between. There are 14 residues in the CDR3. The PCR ran on 60 Vbeta and 13 Jbeta primers. The assay was immunoSEQ multiplex PCR, and TCRdb's table has in-frame clones only and misses some. The table records approximately 200,000 clones, roughly 75% of them present only once. Comments on this clone: Different DNA sequences within this sample yield the same CDR3.

The clonotype was recovered from a man younger than 40 in good health and CMV-seropositive. Sequencing was done on a sample of PBMCs. The chain uses TRBV5-6 and TRBJ2-7, with D perhaps matching TRBD1 (5 bases). The CDR3 here is CASSLAGNRHEQYF. The CDR3 bases are TGTGCCAGCAGCTTGGCAGGGAATCGGCACGAGCAGTACTTC.